These T cell receptor beta chains were read from a single sample in a study of PD-L1 blockade in urothelial cancer. The data were produced by immunoSEQ multiplex PCR, yet TCRdb's version contains in-frame clones alone and is incomplete. The sample records more than 65,000 clones, around 87% being singletons. The sample consisted of PBMCs, taken around atezolizumab (anti-PD-L1) treatment. The receptor source for this set is a woman in her 70s with urothelial cancer. Both conserved end residues are part of each CDR3.

V gene: TRBV28; CDR3 protein: CASSPGGPYEQYF
V gene: TRBV7-9; CDR3 protein: CASRAGGSTGELFF
V gene: TRBV4-1; CDR3 protein: CASSQDPRSYEQYF
V gene: TRBV7-9; CDR3 protein: CASSFAGGTDTQYF
V gene: TRBV27; CDR3 protein: CASSRGTGWTEAFF
V gene: TRBV5-1; CDR3 protein: CASSLASGGETQYF
V gene: TRBV7-9; CDR3 protein: CASSLGGWTQETQYF
V gene: TRBV5-4; CDR3 protein: CASSLVSQIPYSNQPQHF
V gene: TRBV19; CDR3 protein: CAMGVGQGEYEQYF
V gene: TRBV5-1; CDR3 protein: CASSTGYYEQYF
V gene: TRBV6-1; CDR3 protein: CASSEGRTRQGRNEQFF
V gene: TRBV7-2; CDR3 protein: CASSPGQGAYEQYF
V gene: TRBV27; CDR3 protein: CASSASFGTENTGELFF
V gene: TRBV5-4; CDR3 protein: CASSSGQGDYGYTF
V gene: TRBV10-2; CDR3 protein: CASSDHAGLLSNEQFF
V gene: TRBV4-1; CDR3 protein: CASSQEPDRGYTEAFF
V gene: TRBV28; CDR3 protein: CASSLFPEGAYNEQFF
V gene: TRBV11-2; CDR3 protein: CASSLDLARSYNEQFF
V gene: TRBV18; CDR3 protein: CASSDSGRAREQYF
V gene: TRBV21-1; CDR3 protein: CASSLGGDRVDQPQHF
V gene: TRBV5-1; CDR3 protein: CASSLSGLNTEAFF
V gene: TRBV6-6; CDR3 protein: CASSYSPGHSDQPQHF
V gene: TRBV6-6; CDR3 protein: CASSYSRTGAGTEAFF
V gene: TRBV7-8; CDR3 protein: CASSLEVWDRKWSGGYTF
V gene: TRBV5-6; CDR3 protein: CASSSAGQGLSSYNSPLHF
V gene: TRBV28; CDR3 protein: CASSPMATGQETQYF
V gene: TRBV7-2; CDR3 protein: CASSGGTIYEQYF
V gene: TRBV9; CDR3 protein: CASSVGEINSPLHF
V gene: TRBV6-1; CDR3 protein: CAGKKTGVNTEAFF
V gene: TRBV5-1; CDR3 protein: CASSLAVTGFAAVYEQYF
V gene: TRBV6-1; CDR3 protein: CASRGPTNEKLFF
V gene: TRBV19; CDR3 protein: CASSLSSGRSADTQYF
V gene: TRBV4-1; CDR3 protein: CASSQDRGFDSPLHF
V gene: TRBV28; CDR3 protein: CASRSQGGLAGDNEQFF
V gene: TRBV11-2; CDR3 protein: CASSPRTNTGELFF
V gene: TRBV30; CDR3 protein: CAWSTGLATGELFF
V gene: TRBV28; CDR3 protein: CASFGQGSQPQHF
V gene: TRBV6-1; CDR3 protein: CASSVDYPYEQYF
V gene: TRBV7-2; CDR3 protein: CASSLSSGRINTQYF
V gene: TRBV4-1; CDR3 protein: CASSQFGSTVYEQYF
V gene: TRBV6-5; CDR3 protein: CASSYQAGNSPLHF
V gene: TRBV19; CDR3 protein: CASSIQGAGYNEQFF
V gene: TRBV30; CDR3 protein: CAWSVQSPGELFF
V gene: TRBV30; CDR3 protein: CAWSGYPTGGRTISTDTQYF
V gene: TRBV11-2; CDR3 protein: CASSPGVDTEAFF
V gene: TRBV29-1; CDR3 protein: CSASWGQNQPQHF
V gene: TRBV10-2; CDR3 protein: CASSEVVGGPSETQYF
V gene: TRBV5-1; CDR3 protein: CASSLAQTGTTEAFF
V gene: TRBV30; CDR3 protein: CAWRTRPGETQYF
V gene: TRBV14; CDR3 protein: CASSHRWRAGPNYGYTF